One sample yielded the 10 T cell receptor beta chains listed below, sequenced in a study of spatial heterogeneity in lung cancer. The time point: sample taken at primary tumor resection. TCRdb analysed the 5' RACE reads with MiXCR anew, one entry per CDR3 protein. The sample gives roughly 79,000 distinct CDR3 sequences, 7% to 9% of which show up once; about 6.8% is in the top ten. This specimen was PBMCs, taken at surgery. Receptors were obtained from a male donor with early-stage non-small cell lung cancer.

This clonotype was seen ten or more times. The genes are TRBV6-6 and TRBJ1-1; D remains ambiguous. The germline gives CDR1 MNHNY, CDR2 SVGAGI (reference sequence). This CDR3 contains 13 residues. Trimming took off 5 bases at V and 1 base at J, with 8 bases between the two ends. For the CDR3, the DNA is TGTGCCAGCAGTGCCCTTAGGAACACTGAAGCTTTCTTT. Protein sequence: CASSALRNTEAFF.

This clonotype has a count of ten or more. This chain uses TRBV7-3 with TRBJ2-3, with TRBD1 as a possible D gene (7 bases). Trimming took off 5 bases at V and 0 bases at J, with 12 bases between the two ends. Looked up from germline, CDR1 is SGHTA and CDR2 is FQGTGA. This CDR3 comprises 15 residues. CDR3 loop: CASSAQGGSTDTQYF. Written as DNA, the CDR3 is TGTGCCAGCAGCGCCCAGGGGGGTAGCACAGATACGCAGTATTTT.

As for this clonotype: The junction differs from germline at one of its ends, possibly a read error. The J gene is TRBJ2-1, the V gene TRBV6-2 or TRBV6-3; TRBD2 agrees at 9 bases. CDR1 MNHEY and CDR2 SVGEGT come from the germline V gene. This CDR3 comprises 15 residues. The CDR3 DNA follows: TGTGCCACCAGTAACCGGGCGGGGGGGCCTCATGAGCAGTTCTTC. Amino acid sequence: CATSNRAGGPHEQFF.

This clonotype was observed a few times. This chain joins TRBV11-2 and TRBJ2-5; D is perhaps TRBD1 (5 bases). Trimming removed 4 bases at V and 2 bases at J, with 14 bases between. This CDR3 is built from 15 residues. CDR1 is SGHAT and CDR2 is FQNNGV in the germline V gene. CDR3 bases: TGTGCCAGCAGCTGGACACCTATTGGACAAGAGACCCAGTACTTC. It translates to CASSWTPIGQETQYF. Based on the CDR3 plus reference TRBV11-2 and TRBJ2-5, the full variable domain is EAGVAQSPRYKIIEKRQSVAFWCNPISGHATLYWYQQILGQGPKLLIQFQNNGVVDDSQLPKDRFSAERLKGVDSTLKIQPAKLEDSAVYLCASSWTPIGQETQYFGPGTRLLVL.

This clonotype was detected ten times or more. The rearrangement links TRBV7-9 to TRBJ1-2, with no clear D. V lost 5 bases to trimming and J lost 5 bases, with 12 bases between them. CDR3 size: 13 residues. Germline-derived CDR1 and CDR2 are SEHNR and FQNEAQ (reference sequence). CDR3 nucleotides: TGTGCCAGCAGCCCCGAGGACGGGTATGGCTACACCTTC. It translates to CASSPEDGYGYTF.

The gene calls are TRBV5-1 and TRBJ1-5, with D unresolved. Germline V gene data show CDR1 as SGHRS and CDR2 as YFSETQ. This CDR3 comprises 16 residues. Between the trimmed V and J ends, which lost 0 bases and 4 bases, there was a span of 14 bases. The CDR3 sequence is CASSLAPLGRNQPQHF. In DNA, the CDR3 is TGCGCCAGCAGCTTGGCTCCGCTAGGACGGAATCAGCCCCAGCATTTT.

This clonotype has ten or more counts. The chain combines TRBV29-1 with TRBJ1-4, with D possibly being TRBD1 (6 bases). Germline CDR1 SQVTM, CDR2 ANQGSEA. Trimming removed 6 bases from V and 0 bases from J, with 11 bases in between. This CDR3 has 14 residues. CDR3 DNA sequence: TGCAGCGTGGGCTCAGGGGCAACTAATGAAAAACTGTTTTTT. It encodes CSVGSGATNEKLFF.

Notes on this clonotype: This clone may be a read error of a much larger clone one base away. Because the CDR3 is missing its conserved closing phenylalanine or tryptophan, this is likely a read error. This chain links TRBV5-1 with TRBJ1-6, with a possible D match to TRBD1 (5 bases). Per germline, CDR1 SGHRS and CDR2 YFSETQ. There are 16 residues in the CDR3. With 0 bases removed from V and 7 bases from J, the gap between germline ends came to 14 bases. CDR3 protein: CASSLEPTGQNSPLHS. CDR3 nucleotides: TGCGCCAGCAGCTTGGAGCCAACAGGTCAAAATTCACCCCTCCACTCT.

The chain has TRBV4-1 and TRBJ2-1; 11 bases line up with TRBD2. Germline V gene lookup returns CDR1 MGHRA and CDR2 YSYEKL. V was clipped by 3 bases and J by 9 bases; unmatched bases: 13. The CDR3 totals 17 residues. CDR3 loop: CASSHQLVLAGGLEQFF. CDR3 nucleotide sequence: TGCGCCAGCAGCCATCAATTGGTGCTAGCGGGAGGTCTTGAGCAGTTCTTC.

V gene TRBV12-3 or TRBV12-4 combines with J gene TRBJ2-3; D gene unclear. The V and J ends lost 6 bases and 6 bases respectively, with 10 bases between them. CDR3 length: 12 amino acids. The CDR3 reads CASRAFGDTQYF. The CDR3 coding sequence is TGTGCCAGCAGGGCATTCGGGGATACGCAGTATTTT.